This T cell receptor beta chain originates from a study of blood T cell repertoires in COVID-19. Study-level background: T cells, B-cell-depleted T cells, or PBMCs supplied cDNA or gDNA.

As processed by the authors: Reference gene primer amplification gave estimated nucleated cell counts. Method: immunoSEQ multiplex PCR; TCRdb's copy keeps in-frame clones and lacks some. The D gene and trimming were derived from the DNA, and the V and J assignments and clone size from that table. Altogether around 400,000 clones are present, approximately 87% being singletons, with the ten largest covering approximately 2.4%. V was trimmed by 2 bases and J by 6 bases, leaving 13 bases between them. CDR1 is SGHDN and CDR2 is FVKESK in the germline V gene. The CDR3 runs 14 residues. Patients at the Seattle site were enrolled during active infection and followed longitudinally.

Sequencing input: peripheral blood. V gene TRBV14 combines with J gene TRBJ1-1; TRBD1 might be the D (5 bases). The receptor was isolated from a woman aged 60 to 75 with COVID-19, enrolled during active disease. CDR3 loop: CASSQTGREAEAFF. DNA for the CDR3: TGTGCCAGCAGCCAAACAGGAAGGGAGGCTGAAGCTTTCTTT.